The text below deals with one TCR beta chain. Clones were read by immunoSEQ multiplex PCR, and TCRdb kept only the in-frame ones, dropping some. Of about 360,000 clones listed, roughly 86% were seen once; the top ten hold roughly 1.2%. Germline V gene sequence: CDR1 LGHNA, CDR2 YNFKEQ. The CDR3 totals 16 residues. V was clipped by 0 bases and J by 9 bases; unmatched bases: 10. These data belong to a study of blood T cell repertoires in COVID-19. Specimen: peripheral blood. The gene calls are TRBV4-2 and TRBJ2-3, with TRBD2 identical over 9 bases. The TCR comes from a human donor with acute or convalescent COVID-19. The donor label of this sample is uncertain. CDR3 in DNA: TGTGCCAGCAGCCAAGAGTTAGCGGGGGCCCCAGGGACGCAGTATTTT. It yields the protein CASSQELAGAPGTQYF.